The next 32 T cell receptor beta chains were all read from a single sample in a study of cytomegalovirus exposure and HLA in healthy donors. This PCR relied on a set of 60 Vbeta primers and 13 Jbeta primers. Data came from immunoSEQ multiplex PCR; TCRdb stores just in-frame clones and leaves some out. The sample shows 45,000 to 60,000 clones, and about 17% sits with its ten largest clones. Material for sequencing was PBMCs. These TCRs come from a male donor in good health and CMV-seronegative.

This rearrangement joins TRBV19 to TRBJ1-6, with TRBD1 as a possible D gene (6 bases). This CDR3 is 17 amino acids long. The germline V and J ends were trimmed by 5 bases and 10 bases, with 24 bases remaining between them. Germline-derived CDR1 and CDR2 are LNHDA and SQIVND (reference sequence). This CDR3 is CASSYPQEQGWVSPLHF. CDR3 bases: TGTGCCAGTAGTTATCCCCAAGAACAGGGCTGGGTATCACCCCTCCACTTT.

The rearrangement uses TRBV6-5 and TRBJ1-2; no clear D gene. V was trimmed by 2 bases and J by 6 bases, leaving 16 bases between them. Germline values: CDR1 MNHEY, CDR2 SVGAGI. The CDR3 has 15 residues. The DNA of the CDR3 is TGTGCCAGCAGTTACGGTGCGAGCTACGGGGATGGCTACACCTTC. Translated: CASSYGASYGDGYTF.

The chain couples TRBV5-6 to TRBJ1-5; D is unclear. Germline V gene lookup returns CDR1 SGHDT and CDR2 YYEEEE. Deletions cut 1 base from V and 3 bases from J, with 5 bases between. This CDR3 has 13 residues. CDR3 region: CASSLLDNQPQHF. DNA for the CDR3: TGTGCCAGCAGCTTGTTAGACAATCAGCCCCAGCATTTT. Supplemented by reference TRBV5-6 and TRBJ1-5, the full variable domain reads DAGVTQSPTHLIKTRGQQVTLRCSPKSGHDTVSWYQQALGQGPQFIFQYYEEEERQRGNFPDRFSGHQFPNYSSELNVNALLLGDSALYLCASSLLDNQPQHFGDGTRLSIL.

This chain connects TRBV5-6 to TRBJ2-2, with D perhaps matching TRBD2 (6 bases). Germline V gene lookup returns CDR1 SGHDT and CDR2 YYEEEE. The V end was cut by 1 base, the J end by 7 bases, with 14 bases between. This CDR3 has 15 amino acids. The DNA of the CDR3 is TGTGCCAGCAGCTTGAGCGGGTTGGGCCTCGGGGAGCTGTTTTTT. Translated, it gives CASSLSGLGLGELFF.

The chain links TRBV4-3 to TRBJ2-6; TRBD1 is a possible D gene (6 bases). V was clipped by 0 bases and J by 2 bases, with 8 bases between them. The CDR3 has 16 amino acids. Germline values: CDR1 LGHNA, CDR2 YSLEER. The CDR3 region has the DNA TGCGCCAGCAGCCAAGATGGGACAACTGGGGCCAACGTCCTGACTTTC. It yields the protein CASSQDGTTGANVLTF.

The V call is TRBV6-5, the J call TRBJ1-1, with D possibly TRBD1 on 6 matching bases. The germline V gene encodes CDR1 MNHEY and CDR2 SVGAGI. The CDR3 runs to 14 residues. Between the trimmed V and J ends, which lost 4 bases and 4 bases, there was a span of 13 bases. CDR3: CASSSGDPTTEAFF. The CDR3 region has the DNA TGTGCCAGCAGTTCAGGGGACCCCACCACTGAAGCTTTCTTT.

J is TRBJ2-7 and V is TRBV11-2, with TRBD1 identical over 9 bases. The germline V gene has CDR1 SGHAT and CDR2 FQNNGV. V was pared by 5 bases and J by 7 bases, with 15 bases of the junction left unmatched. The CDR3 runs 16 residues. This CDR3 is CASSPGLARTGDEQYF. CDR3 nucleotide sequence: TGTGCCAGCAGCCCCGGTCTCGCGCGGACAGGGGATGAGCAGTACTTC.

The chain joins TRBV6-1 to TRBJ1-1; D gene uncertain. This CDR3 is built from 15 residues. V lost 6 bases and J 6 bases, leaving 20 bases between the germline ends. The germline gives CDR1 MNHNS, CDR2 SASEGT. DNA of the CDR3: TGTGCCAGCAGCGACACCTACAAGGTTCCTTCTGAAGCTTTCTTT. Translated: CASSDTYKVPSEAFF.

The chain combines TRBV7-3 with TRBJ2-3, with 8 bases fitting TRBD1. This CDR3 is built from 14 residues. Unmatched junction bases numbered 3, after V lost 5 bases and J lost 2 bases. CDR1 is SGHTA and CDR2 is FQGTGA in the germline V gene. CDR3 in DNA: TGTGCCAGCAGCCAGGGGGCCCACACAGATACGCAGTATTTT. Its protein is CASSQGAHTDTQYF. The full variable domain, in which reference TRBV7-3 and TRBJ2-3 provide the parts outside the CDR3, is GAGVSQTPSNKVTEKGKYVELRCDPISGHTALYWYRQSLGQGPEFLIYFQGTGAADDSGLPNDRFFAVRPEGSVSTLKIQRTERGDSAVYLCASSQGAHTDTQYFGPGTRLTVL.

The chain employs TRBV6-4 and TRBJ2-7, with a tentative D call TRBD2 (5 bases). V dropped 6 bases and J dropped 5 bases, with 8 bases sitting between them. CDR1 and CDR2 (germline): MRHNA, SNTAGT. This CDR3 spans 11 amino acids. The chain's CDR3 is CASSQEDEQYF. The CDR3 DNA reads as TGTGCCAGCAGCCAGGAGGACGAGCAGTACTTC.

Here the CDR3 DNA reads TGTGCCAGCAGGAGGGGACAGATGAACACTGAAGCTTTCTTT. It is translated as CASRRGQMNTEAFF. The V call is TRBV6-5, the J call TRBJ1-1; TRBD1 agrees at 7 bases. The trim removed 6 bases at V and 0 bases at J, leaving 4 bases unmatched. The CDR3 is 14 residues long. CDR1 is MNHEY and CDR2 is SVGAGI in the germline V gene.

The rearrangement joins TRBV30 to TRBJ1-6, with TRBD1 identical over 11 bases. Germline V gene data show CDR1 as GTSNPN and CDR2 as SVGIG (reference sequence). The J segment lost 8 bases and the V segment lost 3 bases, leaving 6 bases of the junction unmatched. The CDR3 totals 15 residues. CDR3 sequence (DNA): TGTGCCTGGAGGTCCGGGACAGGGGGATATTCACCCCTCCACTTT. Amino acid sequence: CAWRSGTGGYSPLHF.

The CDR3 nucleotides read TGTGCCAGCAGCTTAACAGGCGCCGGGGAGCTGTTTTTT. This sequence encodes CASSLTGAGELFF. This chain uses TRBV7-2 with TRBJ2-2; maybe TRBD1 (5 bases). CDR3 length: 13 residues. V was trimmed by 2 bases and J by 6 bases, leaving 7 bases between them. The germline CDR1 and CDR2 sequences are SGHTA and FQGNSA.

The chain employs TRBV30 and TRBJ1-2; TRBD1 matches at 7 bases. The ends lost 3 bases at V and 4 bases at J; junction bases unmatched: 11. CDR3 length: 15 amino acids. Per the germline V gene, CDR1 is GTSNPN and CDR2 is SVGIG (reference sequence). The CDR3 loop is CAWRPDRFVAYGYTF. The DNA for the CDR3 is TGTGCCTGGAGGCCGGACAGGTTTGTAGCCTATGGCTACACCTTC.

The V call is TRBV4-1, the J call TRBJ1-5; 7 positions match TRBD1. With V trimmed by 1 base and J by 9 bases, 9 bases remained unmatched. CDR1 is MGHRA, CDR2 YSYEKL, per germline. CDR3 size: 15 residues. CDR3 nucleotide sequence: TGCGCCAGCAGCCAAGGGAGAGGGGGCAGGGGGCCCCAGCATTTT. Protein: CASSQGRGGRGPQHF.

V gene TRBV9 combines with J gene TRBJ2-7, with 9 bases that match TRBD1. Per the germline V gene, CDR1 is SGDLS and CDR2 is YYNGEE. The CDR3 extends over 13 amino acids. J was trimmed by 6 bases and V by 1 base; bases with no gene match: 2. The CDR3 is CASSVMTGGEQYF. CDR3 DNA: TGTGCCAGCAGCGTAATGACAGGGGGCGAGCAGTACTTC.

The CDR3 DNA reads TGTGCCAGCAGCGCAGGAAGGTTCTCCACCGGGGAGCTGTTTTTT. Protein product: CASSAGRFSTGELFF. The chain combines TRBV9 with TRBJ2-2; D is ambiguous. V was cut by 3 bases and J by 4 bases, with 13 bases left in between. Germline values: CDR1 SGDLS, CDR2 YYNGEE. CDR3 length equals 15 residues.

The chain joins TRBV19 to TRBJ1-2, with TRBD1 matching 10 bases. The V gene's germline CDR1 is LNHDA and CDR2 SQIVND (reference sequence). This CDR3 region has 19 residues. After removal of 6 bases from V and 3 bases from J, the junction contained 19 bases not matched to a gene. The CDR3 region has the DNA TGTGCCAGTAGAACTATTTACCGGGACAGGGGTGGGGGCCACTATGGCTACACCTTC. Encoded protein: CASRTIYRDRGGGHYGYTF.

V gene TRBV29-1 combines with J gene TRBJ1-2; 8 positions agree with TRBD1. Germline values: CDR1 SQVTM, CDR2 ANQGSEA. With 6 bases clipped from V and 2 bases from J, the junction kept 5 bases outside the gene matches. The CDR3 is 13 amino acids. CDR3 sequence (DNA): TGCAGCGTGTCCGGGACAGGCAACTATGGCTACACCTTC. Its translation: CSVSGTGNYGYTF.

The V and J genes are TRBV6-5 and TRBJ1-2; 8 positions match TRBD1. J gave up 5 bases and V 5 bases, and 7 bases lay outside the gene matches. CDR3 size: 14 residues. Looked up from germline, CDR1 is MNHEY and CDR2 is SVGAGI. CDR3 DNA sequence: TGTGCCAGCAGTCCGGACAGGGCCTCTTATGGCTACACCTTC. Translation gives CASSPDRASYGYTF.

DNA of the CDR3: TGTGCCTGGAGCCGGACAGGAGCTTTCTCCTACAATGAGCAGTTCTTC. Translation gives CAWSRTGAFSYNEQFF. J is TRBJ2-1 and V is TRBV30; 7 bases are a match to TRBD1. Germline loops: CDR1 GTSNPN, CDR2 SVGIG (reference sequence). The CDR3 spans 16 residues. J lost 0 bases, V lost 3 bases, and 8 bases had no gene match.

The chain couples TRBV4-1 to TRBJ2-2; TRBD1 matches at 7 bases. Germline loops: CDR1 MGHRA, CDR2 YSYEKL. The V gene end was trimmed by 4 bases and the J gene end by 4 bases; junction bases not matched to a gene: 12. The CDR3 runs 17 residues. The CDR3 bases are TGCGCCAGCAGCCGTTCGCAGGGACCAGGGGGCACCGGGGAGCTGTTTTTT. It encodes CASSRSQGPGGTGELFF.

This chain links TRBV6-5 with TRBJ1-1; perhaps TRBD1 as D (6 bases). Looked up from germline, CDR1 is MNHEY and CDR2 is SVGAGI. CDR3 size: 14 residues. The germline V and J ends were trimmed by 6 bases and 2 bases, with 13 bases remaining between them. CDR3 protein: CASSLGQINTEAFF. In DNA, the CDR3 is TGTGCCAGCAGCCTAGGACAGATTAACACTGAAGCTTTCTTT.

This chain links TRBV7-2 with TRBJ1-6; TRBD1 might be the D (6 bases). Germline CDR1 and CDR2: SGHTA and FQGNSA. This CDR3 has 16 residues. The germline V and J ends were trimmed by 4 bases and 4 bases, with 14 bases remaining between them. The DNA of the CDR3 is TGTGCCAGCAGCTATCAGGACAGCCGATATAATTCACCCCTCCACTTT. Translating it yields CASSYQDSRYNSPLHF.

CDR3 coding DNA: TGTGCCAGTAGTCCCCGGGACAGGGGAATCCACCGTGCGTACGAGCAGTACTTC. Protein product: CASSPRDRGIHRAYEQYF. The rearrangement uses TRBV19 and TRBJ2-7; 10 bases are shared with TRBD1. Germline V CDR1 and CDR2: LNHDA, SQIVND (reference sequence). The CDR3 extends over 18 amino acids. Unmatched junction bases numbered 17, after V lost 5 bases and J lost 4 bases.

The chain is built from TRBV30 and TRBJ1-6; 7 nucleotides line up with TRBD1. The CDR3 length is 16 residues. CDR1 is GTSNPN, CDR2 SVGIG, per germline (reference sequence). V lost 4 bases to trimming and J lost 1 base; unmatched junction nucleotides: 7. CDR3 sequence: CAWTIGGRSYNSPLHF. DNA of the CDR3: TGTGCCTGGACTATAGGGGGCAGATCCTATAATTCACCCCTCCACTTT.

The rearrangement joins TRBV19 to TRBJ2-2, with D possibly matching TRBD1 (5 bases). CDR1 is LNHDA, CDR2 SQIVND, per germline (reference sequence). V gave up 9 bases and J gave up 1 base, with 9 bases separating them. The CDR3 length is 13 residues. The CDR3 coding sequence is TGTGCCAGCCTCAGGGAGAACACCGGGGAGCTGTTTTTT. Protein product: CASLRENTGELFF.

J is TRBJ2-3 and V is TRBV7-6, with 12 bases aligning to TRBD2. The V gene end was trimmed by 3 bases and the J gene end by 1 base; junction bases not matched to a gene: 5. Germline CDR1 SGHVS, CDR2 FNYEAQ. This CDR3 comprises 17 residues. CDR3 sequence: CASSFFLAGGGTDTQYF. In DNA form, the CDR3 reads TGTGCCAGCAGCTTCTTCCTAGCGGGGGGGGGCACAGATACGCAGTATTTT.

The chain combines TRBV18 with TRBJ1-1, with 11 positions matching TRBD1. The CDR3 is made up of 14 amino acids. V lost 3 bases to trimming and J lost 4 bases; unmatched junction nucleotides: 1. Germline lookup yields CDR1 KGHSH and CDR2 LQKENI. The CDR3 DNA reads as TGTGCCAGCTCACCGGGACAGGGGGGCACTGAAGCTTTCTTT. It is translated as CASSPGQGGTEAFF.

The rearrangement joins TRBV2 to TRBJ2-7; a possible D gene is TRBD1 (5 bases). The CDR3 totals 13 residues. The germline gives CDR1 SNHLY, CDR2 FYNNEI. Trimming left V 4 bases short and J 3 bases short, with 10 bases between. In DNA, the CDR3 is TGTGCCAGCAGTGCCCAGGGTATCTACGAGCAGTACTTC. It codes for CASSAQGIYEQYF. Full variable domain (rest looked up from reference TRBV2 and TRBJ2-7): EPEVTQTPSHQVTQMGQEVILRCVPISNHLYFYWYRQILGQKVEFLVSFYNNEISEKSEIFDDQFSVERPDGSNFTLKIRSTKLEDSAMYFCASSAQGIYEQYFGPGTRLTVT.

J is TRBJ2-7 and V is TRBV6-5; maybe TRBD1 (5 bases). Trimming took off 2 bases at V and 2 bases at J, with 10 bases between the two ends. Germline V gene sequence: CDR1 MNHEY, CDR2 SVGAGI. CDR3 size: 14 residues. CDR3 in amino acids: CASSYRGRAYEQYF. The CDR3 nucleotides are TGTGCCAGCAGTTACCGTGGCAGGGCCTACGAGCAGTACTTC.

The genes are TRBV7-9 and TRBJ2-2; TRBD1 agrees at 9 bases. The CDR3 contains 13 residues. From germline, CDR1 is SEHNR and CDR2 FQNEAQ (reference sequence). V lost 4 bases to trimming and J lost 8 bases; unmatched junction nucleotides: 2. CDR3 DNA: TGTGCCAGCAGCTGGGACAGGGTGGGGGAGCTGTTTTTT. The encoded protein is CASSWDRVGELFF.